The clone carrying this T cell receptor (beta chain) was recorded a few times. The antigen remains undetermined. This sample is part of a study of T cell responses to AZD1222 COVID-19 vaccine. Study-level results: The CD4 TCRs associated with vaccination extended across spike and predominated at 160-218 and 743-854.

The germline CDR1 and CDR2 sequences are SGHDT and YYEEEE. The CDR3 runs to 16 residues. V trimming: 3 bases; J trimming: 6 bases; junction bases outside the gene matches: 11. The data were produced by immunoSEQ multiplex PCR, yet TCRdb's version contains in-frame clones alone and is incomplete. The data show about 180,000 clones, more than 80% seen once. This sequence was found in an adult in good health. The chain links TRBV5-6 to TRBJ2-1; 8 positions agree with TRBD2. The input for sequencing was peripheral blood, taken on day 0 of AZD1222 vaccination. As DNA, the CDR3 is TGTGCCAGCAGCTCTAGGGCAATAGCGGGATCCAATGAGCAGTTCTTC. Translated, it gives CASSSRAIAGSNEQFF.